The clone carrying this TCR beta chain appeared a few times. The antigen is not known. Trimming stripped 7 bases from V and 1 base from J, with 8 bases between. Germline assignment: CDR1 MNHNY and CDR2 SVGAGI (reference sequence). The CDR3 totals 12 residues. The source of the sample is a study of response to subunit inactivated influenza vaccine. TCRdb reanalysed the RT-PCR reads using MiXCR and keeps one entry per CDR3 protein. The sample lists 500,000 to 550,000 distinct CDR3 sequences; approximately 7.6% were seen once. Study-wide results and limits: The authors suggested that every seasonal influenza vaccination recruits few new T cells.

The TCR was taken from a man between 45 and 75 years old who received an inactivated influenza vaccine. The chain recombines TRBV6-6 with TRBJ2-7, with D hard to call. Specimen: PBMCs from blood, collected around 25 months after vaccination. CDR3 in amino acids: CASTGGSYEQYF. In nucleotides, the CDR3 is TGTGCCAGCACCGGTGGATCCTACGAGCAGTACTTC.